The 5 T cell receptor beta chains below were found in one sample sequenced in a study of beta chain features in type 1 diabetes. Study-wide findings and caveats: Shortening that was moderate but significant affected the TCRB CDR3s of Type 1 diabetes patients in all four CD4+ subsets.

No antigen has been identified for these receptors. The authors reverse transcribed all of the isolated RNA, so sequencing captured expressed TCRB transcripts. Method: immunoSEQ multiplex PCR; TCRdb's copy keeps in-frame clones and lacks some. The sample carries approximately 280,000 clones, about 15% recorded once. Sequencing was carried out using naive CD4+ T cells from blood. The receptors were gathered from a man between 18 and 35 years old with type 1 diabetes.

The J gene is TRBJ2-1, the V gene TRBV28; a possible D gene is TRBD1 (6 bases). Looked up from germline, CDR1 is MDHEN and CDR2 is SYDVKM. The CDR3 runs to 14 residues. Between the trimmed V and J ends, which lost 7 bases and 8 bases, there was a span of 18 bases. In nucleotides, the CDR3 is TGTGCCAGCACCGATCCTTCAGGGGTCGATGAGCAGTTCTTC. Translating gives CASTDPSGVDEQFF.

This clone has a handful of counts. Other DNA sequences in this specimen translate into the identical CDR3. The chain is built from TRBV9 and TRBJ2-5; 8 bases align to TRBD1. Germline CDR1 SGDLS, CDR2 YYNGEE. This CDR3 comprises 15 residues. Trimming cost V 0 bases and J 1 base; bases outside gene matches: 2. The CDR3 DNA is TGTGCCAGCAGCGTAGGGGACAGGCGCCAAGAGACCCAGTACTTC. This gives the protein CASSVGDRRQETQYF.

This clone was counted only a few times. This chain uses TRBV5-4 with TRBJ1-2, with 7 positions matching TRBD1. In germline, CDR1 is SGHNT, CDR2 YYREEE (reference sequence). The CDR3 contains 15 residues. V was clipped by 4 bases and J by 0 bases; unmatched bases: 6. CDR3 sequence reads: CASSGGTDANYGYTF. In DNA form, the CDR3 reads TGTGCCAGCAGCGGTGGGACAGACGCTAACTATGGCTACACCTTC.

This clone was counted only a few times. The V and J genes are TRBV9 and TRBJ2-1; possibly TRBD1 for D (5 bases). The ends were cut back, 4 bases at V and 7 bases at J, with 12 bases in the middle. CDR3 length: 13 amino acids. The germline CDR1 and CDR2 sequences are SGDLS and YYNGEE. CDR3 bases: TGTGCCAGCAGCAGGGGTCTAATTAATGAGCAGTTCTTC. As protein: CASSRGLINEQFF.

CDR3 nucleotides: TGTGCCAGCGGGCTAGCGGGGACCTCAGATACGCAGTATTTT. Translation gives CASGLAGTSDTQYF. The chain combines TRBV5-4 with TRBJ2-3, with TRBD2 identical over 9 bases. This CDR3 is 14 amino acids long. Looked up from germline, CDR1 is SGHNT and CDR2 is YYREEE (reference sequence). Trimming removed 7 bases from V and 4 bases from J; junction bases left unmatched: 7.